The clone carrying this T cell receptor beta chain was observed a few times. The target antigen is unknown. Germline V lookup: CDR1 SEHNR, CDR2 FQNEAQ (reference sequence). V was clipped by 6 bases and J by 1 base; unmatched bases: 4. The CDR3 sequence is 14 residues long. The entry originates in a study of T cell repertoires in cytomegalovirus infection. Study-level background: The study used recently identified HLA-C-restricted and well-studied HLA-B-restricted CMV epitopes. Evidence of both CMV infection and a matching HLA type came from public TCR beta signatures.

MiXCR, run by TCRdb on the reads, gives a single entry per CDR3 protein. The table records about 150,000 distinct CDR3 sequences, more than 25% of them present only once. Points from the study as a whole: Using cumulative public TCR beta family frequency, the authors identified those who carried CMV together with the relevant HLA.

This receptor was identified in a human donor in good health (CMV status not recorded). Some clones in this sample may be carry-over from other donors' samples. This chain joins TRBV7-9 and TRBJ2-5; 8 bases align to TRBD2. The sample was CD8+ T cells from cultured PBMCs, taken from culture after CMV antigen stimulation. The CDR3 region has the DNA TGTGCCAGCAGGGCCGGGACTAGCCAAGAGACCCAGTACTTC. This encodes CASRAGTSQETQYF.